This T cell receptor beta chain was identified in a study of molecular identifiers for immune sequencing clone quantification. Preparation methods for the bulk TCR libraries were those previously described, with listed TCR primers. From the PCR reads, TCRdb called clonotypes with MiXCR, one entry per CDR3 protein. The sample lists 85,000 to 100,000 distinct CDR3 sequences, 20% to 25% seen once, with 0.85% to 0.95% in the top ten. Naive CD8 T cell sorting was performed on the CD8+CD4-CCR7+CD45RA+ phenotype. Germline assignment: CDR1 SGHDT and CDR2 YYEEEE. This CDR3 region has 15 residues. The ends lost 2 bases at V and 4 bases at J; junction bases unmatched: 7.

Sequenced sample: naive CD8+ T cells from blood, with Jurkat cell RNA spiked in. Subset in this sample: FACS-sorted CD8+CD4-CCR7+CD45RA+ naive T cells. The clonotype originates from a human donor in good health. Some libraries in this study had Jurkat cell RNA spiked in. This chain uses TRBV5-6 with TRBJ2-5, with 8 bases that match TRBD2. The CDR3 DNA reads as TGTGCCAGCAGCTTTTCAATAGCGGGGCGAGAGACCCAGTACTTC. Translation: CASSFSIAGRETQYF.